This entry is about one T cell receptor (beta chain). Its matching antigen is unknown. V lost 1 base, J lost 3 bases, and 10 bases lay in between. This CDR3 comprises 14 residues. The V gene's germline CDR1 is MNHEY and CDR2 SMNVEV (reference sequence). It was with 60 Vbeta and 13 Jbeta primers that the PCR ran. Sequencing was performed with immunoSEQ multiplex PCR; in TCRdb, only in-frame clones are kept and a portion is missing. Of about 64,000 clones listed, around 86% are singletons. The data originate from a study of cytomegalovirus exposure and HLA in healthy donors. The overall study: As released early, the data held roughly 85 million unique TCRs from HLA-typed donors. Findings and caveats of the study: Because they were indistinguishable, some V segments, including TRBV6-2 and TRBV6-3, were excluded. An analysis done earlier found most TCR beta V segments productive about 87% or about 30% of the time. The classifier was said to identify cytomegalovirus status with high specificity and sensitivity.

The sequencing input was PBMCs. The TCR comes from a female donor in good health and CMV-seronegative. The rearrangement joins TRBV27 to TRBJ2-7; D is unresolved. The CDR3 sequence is CASSLYARIYEQYF. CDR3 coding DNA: TGTGCCAGCAGTTTATATGCCAGGATCTACGAGCAGTACTTC.